This T cell receptor beta chain was captured in a study of T-cell reconstitution after alpha-beta-depleted transplantation in children. Findings and caveats of the study: Reportedly, only several hundred clones from non-depleted graft cells drove alpha-beta T-cell counts at about two months.

Preparing the TCRbeta library involved the use of unique molecular identifiers. Each CDR3 protein is one row after TCRdb ran MiXCR on the PCR reads. The sample holds around 420,000 distinct CDR3 sequences, roughly 15% seen once. This clonotype appeared a few times. Its target is unknown. The source is a boy younger than two who had a stem cell transplant for Wiskott-Aldrich syndrome, so the T cells may come from the graft donor. This specimen consisted of PBMCs, mostly from graft donor cells, obtained 360 days after TCRalphabeta/CD19-depleted stem cell transplant.

The CDR3 DNA follows: TGCAGCGTTCCCACCGGGACAGGGAGCCCAGATACGCAGTATTTT. It translates to CSVPTGTGSPDTQYF. The V gene is TRBV29-1, the J gene TRBJ2-3, with 9 bases identical to TRBD1. There are 15 residues in the CDR3. The V gene's germline CDR1 is SQVTM and CDR2 ANQGSEA. The V segment lost 5 bases and the J segment 4 bases; nucleotides outside the gene matches: 10.